This T cell receptor (beta chain) stems from a study of T cell responses to AZD1222 COVID-19 vaccine. Broader study findings: White British donors predominated, females outnumbered males, and clonal diversity was possibly underestimated. Repertoire collection took place solely once the T cell response had peaked. Baseline serostatus was positive in only a handful of AZD1222 recipients. Nearly half of spike-specific TCRs reportedly target variant regions that are unmutated in the B.1.351 and B.1.1.7 variants.

V lost 2 bases and J lost 7, with 17 bases in between. This CDR3 has 15 residues. The germline V gene encodes CDR1 KGHSH and CDR2 LQKENI. Profiled with immunoSEQ multiplex PCR; TCRdb holds only in-frame clones, not every one. The repertoire holds about 160,000 clones, with 92% as singletons. Comment on this clone: The antigen is undetermined.

This sequence originates from an adult in good health. V is TRBV18 and J is TRBJ1-2, with a weak D call TRBD1 (5 bases). The sample in question was peripheral blood, obtained on day 0 of MenACWY control vaccination. CDR3 loop: CASSPSGAGQGGYTF. Here the CDR3 DNA reads TGTGCCAGCTCACCAAGTGGTGCGGGGCAGGGTGGCTACACCTTC.